The 28 T cell receptor beta chains below were found in one sample sequenced in a study of cytomegalovirus exposure and HLA in healthy donors. Vbeta (60) and Jbeta (13) primers were used in the PCR. Here immunoSEQ multiplex PCR was the method, and the copy in TCRdb shows in-frame clones only, minus some. The sample consists of 100,000 to 150,000 clones, more than 65% of them appearing once. Sequencing was carried out using PBMCs. The receptors were gathered from a woman aged 60-75 years in good health and CMV-seropositive.

In DNA form, the CDR3 reads TGTGCCAGCAGTGAAGGGTCGGGACAGGGGGCAGAAAAACTGTTTTTT. Its translation is CASSEGSGQGAEKLFF. The rearrangement joins TRBV6-1 to TRBJ1-4; 12 positions match TRBD1. Trimming at V came to 1 base and at J to 8 bases, leaving 5 bases not matched to a gene. The CDR3 is made up of 16 amino acids. Germline loops: CDR1 MNHNS, CDR2 SASEGT.

This rearrangement joins TRBV6-9 to TRBJ1-1, with D maybe TRBD1 (5 bases). The CDR3 has 18 amino acids. Trimming removed 3 bases at V and 0 bases at J, with 20 bases between. Germline V gene sequence: CDR1 MNHGY, CDR2 SVAAGI. The CDR3: CASSYDPTDGRMNTEAFF. CDR3 nucleotide sequence: TGTGCCAGCAGTTACGACCCGACAGACGGTAGGATGAACACTGAAGCTTTCTTT.

V usage is TRBV27 and J usage is TRBJ2-3; D gene unclear. This CDR3 has 8 amino acids. V lost 5 bases, J lost 14 bases, and 5 bases lay in between. Per the germline V gene, CDR1 is MNHEY and CDR2 is SMNVEV (reference sequence). The CDR3 here is CASSPLYF. Written as DNA, the CDR3 is TGTGCCAGCAGTCCATTGTATTTT.

A few counts support this clone. The chain recombines TRBV6-1 with TRBJ1-2; D uncertain. The germline V and J ends were trimmed by 0 bases and 4 bases, with 12 bases remaining between them. The CDR3 is 15 residues long. Germline V gene lookup returns CDR1 MNHNS and CDR2 SASEGT. CDR3 residues: CASSEADYAIYGYTF. CDR3 bases: TGTGCCAGCAGTGAAGCCGACTATGCAATCTATGGCTACACCTTC.

This chain links TRBV28 with TRBJ1-1, with 8 bases aligning to TRBD1. This CDR3 is 14 amino acids long. The junction had 5 bases not matched to a gene; V was cut back by 2 bases and J by 6 bases. Germline CDR1 is MDHEN and CDR2 is SYDVKM. CDR3 coding DNA: TGTGCCAGCAGTTTACCCCAGGGGGCCGCTGAAGCTTTCTTT. Its translation is CASSLPQGAAEAFF.

The chain links TRBV7-2 to TRBJ1-6; D uncertain. CDR3 size: 16 residues. Trimming removed 5 bases from V and 9 bases from J, with 20 bases in between. Per the germline V gene, CDR1 is SGHTA and CDR2 is FQGNSA. CDR3 sequence reads: CASSPTGGYRSSPLHF. CDR3 in DNA: TGTGCCAGCAGCCCCACGGGAGGGTACCGGAGTTCACCCCTCCACTTT.

This chain joins TRBV5-1 and TRBJ2-1; 7 nucleotides match TRBD1. Germline V gene data show CDR1 as SGHRS and CDR2 as YFSETQ. The ends lost 3 bases at V and 4 bases at J; junction bases unmatched: 1. This CDR3 contains 13 residues. The CDR3 reads CASSWGQYNEQFF. CDR3 coding DNA: TGCGCCAGCAGCTGGGGACAGTACAATGAGCAGTTCTTC.

The chain carries TRBV19 and TRBJ1-2; TRBD1 might be the D (5 bases). V gave up 6 bases and J gave up 7 bases, with 15 bases separating them. Per the germline V gene, CDR1 is LNHDA and CDR2 is SQIVND (reference sequence). The CDR3 has 13 residues. The CDR3, as DNA: TGTGCCAGTAGACGTGTCGGGGGTGGTGGCTACACCTTC. Amino acid sequence: CASRRVGGGGYTF.

V is TRBV29-1 and J is TRBJ2-1, with D perhaps TRBD2 (6 bases). The V gene lost 6 bases and the J gene lost 0 bases, with 12 bases spanning the gap. CDR3 length: 14 residues. The germline CDR1 and CDR2 sequences are SQVTM and ANQGSEA. CDR3 in amino acids: CSVASVSSYNEQFF. CDR3 nucleotides: TGCAGCGTCGCTAGCGTGAGCTCCTACAATGAGCAGTTCTTC.

As to this clone: Other DNA sequences of this sample code for an identical CDR3. The rearrangement joins TRBV5-1 to TRBJ1-1; TRBD1 is a possible D gene (6 bases). The ends were cut back, 3 bases at V and 0 bases at J, with 9 bases in the middle. The CDR3 totals 14 residues. CDR1 SGHRS and CDR2 YFSETQ come from the germline V gene. The CDR3, as DNA: TGCGCCAGCAGCTCTACAGGGATGAACACTGAAGCTTTCTTT. This encodes CASSSTGMNTEAFF. The variable domain in full, with the rest retrieved from reference TRBV5-1 and TRBJ1-1, is KAGVTQTPRYLIKTRGQQVTLSCSPISGHRSVSWYQQTPGQGLQFLFEYFSETQRNKGNFPGRFSGRQFSNSRSEMNVSTLELGDSALYLCASSSTGMNTEAFFGQGTRLTVV.

The rearrangement uses TRBV6-1 and TRBJ2-7; D might be TRBD1 (6 bases). Trimming removed 4 bases from V and 0 bases from J, with 10 bases in between. The CDR3 covers 14 residues. Germline-derived CDR1 and CDR2 are MNHNS and SASEGT. The CDR3, as DNA: TGTGCCAGCAGTGCCCGGGACATCTCCTACGAGCAGTACTTC. The encoded protein is CASSARDISYEQYF.

This clone was found a few times. This chain joins TRBV29-1 and TRBJ2-7; 7 bases line up with TRBD1. V lost 4 bases to trimming and J lost 0 bases; unmatched junction nucleotides: 0. The V gene's germline CDR1 is SQVTM and CDR2 ANQGSEA. There are 12 residues in the CDR3. The CDR3 is CSVGDSSYEQYF. In nucleotides, the CDR3 is TGCAGCGTTGGGGACAGCTCCTACGAGCAGTACTTC.

The genes are TRBV9 and TRBJ2-6; 11 bases map to TRBD1. Losses at the gene ends were 3 bases for V and 0 bases for J; bases not matched to a gene: 5. The CDR3 length is 18 residues. The germline CDR1 and CDR2 sequences are SGDLS and YYNGEE. In DNA, the CDR3 is TGTGCCAGCAGCGGGACAGGGGGCTTAATCTCTGGGGCCAACGTCCTGACTTTC. Its translation: CASSGTGGLISGANVLTF.

V usage is TRBV7-9 and J usage is TRBJ2-7; 9 nucleotides align to TRBD2. CDR1 is SEHNR, CDR2 FQNEAQ, per germline (reference sequence). Trimming removed 0 bases from V and 5 bases from J; junction bases left unmatched: 5. The CDR3 contains 15 residues. CDR3 protein: CASSLALAGSDEQYF. In nucleotides, the CDR3 is TGTGCCAGCAGCTTAGCGCTAGCGGGAAGCGACGAGCAGTACTTC.

The chain uses TRBV7-2 and TRBJ1-5, with TRBD1 identical over 7 bases. The CDR3 extends over 14 amino acids. V lost 6 bases and J lost 7; bases outside the gene matches: 9. The germline V gene has CDR1 SGHTA and CDR2 FQGNSA. CDR3 DNA: TGTGCCAGCAGTCTCCAGGGGGATGGGCAGCCCCAGCATTTT. Protein sequence: CASSLQGDGQPQHF.

The chain is built from TRBV6-1 and TRBJ1-2; D not certain. The V end was cut by 7 bases, the J end by 2 bases, with 17 bases between. Per the germline V gene, CDR1 is MNHNS and CDR2 is SASEGT. CDR3 length: 15 residues. In nucleotides, the CDR3 is TGTGCCAGCATCCGAGAGGCCGGGTTAAACTATGGCTACACCTTC. Protein product: CASIREAGLNYGYTF.

This clone was counted only a few times. The chain uses TRBV5-4 and TRBJ1-2; TRBD1 matches at 8 bases. Germline V CDR1 and CDR2: SGHNT, YYREEE (reference sequence). The CDR3 has 13 residues. J gave up 8 bases and V 3 bases, and 6 bases lay outside the gene matches. DNA of the CDR3: TGTGCCAGCAGCTCGAAGACAGGGGACGGCTACACCTTC. This translates into CASSSKTGDGYTF.

This chain links TRBV11-2 with TRBJ2-5; TRBD2 matches at 12 bases. V dropped 5 bases and J dropped 2; count of bases not matched to a gene: 6. Germline V gene sequence: CDR1 SGHAT, CDR2 FQNNGV. The CDR3 is 16 residues long. The CDR3 DNA is TGTGCCAGCAGCCCAGGGACTAGCGGGTTTCAAGAGACCCAGTACTTC. This codes for CASSPGTSGFQETQYF.

This rearrangement joins TRBV4-3 to TRBJ2-5; unclear D gene. The CDR3 covers 13 residues. Per the germline V gene, CDR1 is LGHNA and CDR2 is YSLEER. Trimming took off 0 bases at V and 4 bases at J, with 6 bases between the two ends. The DNA for the CDR3 is TGCGCCAGCAGCCAAGACGGTCGAGAGACCCAGTACTTC. Encoded protein: CASSQDGRETQYF.

The chain recombines TRBV13 with TRBJ2-2, with a weak D call TRBD1 (8 bases). Germline V gene lookup returns CDR1 PRHDT and CDR2 FYEKMQ (reference sequence). This CDR3 is built from 16 residues. V gave up 5 bases and J gave up 4 bases, with 17 bases separating them. The CDR3 bases are TGTGCCAGCAGCCCCCGACAGGGGAGGGCCACCGGGGAGCTGTTTTTT. Translation: CASSPRQGRATGELFF.

This chain joins TRBV6-6 and TRBJ1-3; the D gene is possibly TRBD1 (5 bases). V lost 6 bases and J 4 bases, leaving 13 bases between the germline ends. The germline CDR1 and CDR2 sequences are MNHNY and SVGAGI (reference sequence). The CDR3 totals 14 residues. CDR3 DNA: TGTGCCAGCAGCCTAGGGGTCTCCGGAAACACCATATATTTT. Its protein product is CASSLGVSGNTIYF.

This clone was detected only a few times. The chain is built from TRBV7-2 and TRBJ2-7, with 10 nucleotides matching TRBD2. The V and J ends lost 0 bases and 4 bases, in that order; junction bases with no gene match: 0. CDR1 SGHTA and CDR2 FQGNSA come from the germline V gene. CDR3 size: 14 residues. CDR3 in amino acids: CASSLALAGYEQYF. The DNA of the CDR3 is TGTGCCAGCAGCTTAGCACTAGCGGGGTACGAGCAGTACTTC.

This clone has a single count. V gene TRBV6-6 combines with J gene TRBJ1-5; D is uncertain. The CDR3 length is 15 residues. Trimming stripped 0 bases from V and 6 bases from J, with 12 bases between. Germline CDR1 and CDR2: MNHNY and SVGAGI (reference sequence). This chain's CDR3 is CASSYSSPGGQPQHF. The CDR3 DNA is TGTGCCAGCAGTTACTCGTCCCCAGGTGGTCAGCCCCAGCATTTT.

In this sample, this clone turned up a few times. V is TRBV20-1 and J is TRBJ2-7; D remains unclear. The CDR3 is made up of 11 amino acids. The germline V gene has CDR1 DFQATT and CDR2 SNEGSKA (reference sequence). Trimming stripped 5 bases from V and 1 base from J, with 6 bases between. The CDR3 sequence is CSASNSYEQYF. CDR3 DNA sequence: TGCAGTGCTTCAAATTCCTACGAGCAGTACTTC.

The V call is TRBV7-2, the J call TRBJ1-1; 8 bases fit TRBD1. Germline assignment: CDR1 SGHTA and CDR2 FQGNSA. Trimming took 5 bases from V and 0 from J; bases not matched to a gene: 2. This CDR3 comprises 14 residues. The CDR3 nucleotides read TGTGCCAGCAGCCGGGACAGGATGAACACTGAAGCTTTCTTT. Protein: CASSRDRMNTEAFF. Full variable domain (rest looked up from reference TRBV7-2 and TRBJ1-1): GAGVSQSPSNKVTEKGKDVELRCDPISGHTALYWYRQSLGQGLEFLIYFQGNSAPDKSGLPSDRFSAERTGGSVSTLTIQRTQQEDSAVYLCASSRDRMNTEAFFGQGTRLTVV.

This rearrangement joins TRBV19 to TRBJ2-5, with D perhaps TRBD2 (7 bases). The CDR3 sequence is 15 residues long. The germline V gene encodes CDR1 LNHDA and CDR2 SQIVND (reference sequence). V lost 5 bases and J 11 bases, leaving 24 bases between the germline ends. CDR3 DNA sequence: TGTGCCAGTAGTCCCCGGGCGGGGGCTTCTAGGGAGCAGTACTTC. It translates to CASSPRAGASREQYF. The full variable domain, with the rest looked up from reference TRBV19 and TRBJ2-5, is DGGITQSPKYLFRKEGQNVTLSCEQNLNHDAMYWYRQDPGQGLRLIYYSQIVNDFQKGDIAEGYSVSREKKESFPLTVTSAQKNPTAFYLCASSPRAGASREQYFGPGTRLLVL.

This chain connects TRBV6-1 to TRBJ2-3, with D hard to call. CDR1 and CDR2 from the germline V gene are MNHNS and SASEGT. This CDR3 spans 12 amino acids. Trimming shortened V by 2 bases and J by 6 bases, and 6 bases separated the two germline ends. CDR3 nucleotides: TGTGCCAGCAGTGAACAACGGGATACGCAGTATTTT. Translating it yields CASSEQRDTQYF.

Points on this clone: A junction end diverges from the germline sequence, so it may reflect a read error. The sample holds other DNA sequences that translate to the same CDR3. V is TRBV2 and J is TRBJ1-1; no definite D call. The CDR3 is 16 amino acids. Germline V gene data show CDR1 as SNHLY and CDR2 as FYNNEI. The DNA of the CDR3 is TGTGCCAGCAGCGAAGGGCGGGCGAGGGTACACACCGAAGCTTTCTTT. Translation gives CASSEGRARVHTEAFF.